The clone carrying this TCR beta chain was seen just once. The data belong to a study of technical replicates of blood from a handful of donors. After removal of 2 bases from V and 4 bases from J, the junction contained 4 bases not matched to a gene. From germline, CDR1 is SGHNT and CDR2 YYREEE (reference sequence). This CDR3 region has 15 residues. This table comes from immunoSEQ multiplex PCR, and its TCRdb copy is limited to in-frame clones, with some not included. The top ten clones hold about 0.25% of a sample with 65,000 to 95,000 clones, roughly 93% of them seen once. This TCR was sampled from a human donor in good health. The V call is TRBV5-4, the J call TRBJ2-2; 8 nucleotides agree with TRBD1. Sequencing was performed on T cells isolated from PBMCs. CDR3 in DNA: TGTGCCAGCAGCTTAAACAGGGGGACCACCGGGGAGCTGTTTTTT. Translation gives CASSLNRGTTGELFF.